This T cell receptor (beta chain) derives from a study of blood T cell repertoires in COVID-19 (dated by TCRdb to about 2020). In the study overall: Collaborator samples came from the United States, Italy and Spain and covered acute and convalescent phases of COVID-19. Samples were obtained from the ongoing ImmuneRACE study (first 160 participants) and from over 1,000 subjects provided by 6 global collaborators. Where available, HLA class I and class II types were taken from metadata supplied by the sample provider and were not determined by assay-based typing. The repertoires were made available in a free public database intended to serve as a resource for research on the immune response to SARS-CoV-2. Nearly every sample came with metadata listing a de-identified subject ID, COVID-19 status, age in years and sex. Deeply sampled blood TCRbeta repertoires from subjects exposed to, actively infected with, or recovered from COVID-19 were included in the dataset. The prospective study material was composed of cDNA or gDNA derived from T cells, B-cell-depleted T cells, or PBMCs.

The immunoSEQ Assay, a bias-controlled multiplex PCR, was used to amplify TCRbeta CDR3 regions from genomic DNA. On the study's bioinformatics: Within the assay, amplification of reference gene primers was used to estimate how many nucleated cells each sample contained. To quantify the absolute abundance of each unique TCRbeta CDR3 rearrangement, sequence reads were collapsed and filtered. For each sample, productive Simpson clonality was calculated by taking the square root of Simpson's diversity index across productive rearrangements. The clones in this table, taken by TCRdb from immuneACCESS, are in-frame only. Not every clone is retained; where verified, under half of the shortfall comes from an unresolved V gene, and the cause of the rest is unknown. V and J calls and clone size are as listed in that table; D and trimming were resolved from the DNA. Counted in this sample were about 400,000 clones; approximately 85% of them appeared once. The ten top clones hold around 1.9% of the sample.

Findings and caveats that apply to the study as a whole: How much clinical and demographic metadata was included differed by source and by participant, and the metadata was provided uncurated.

The junction shows trimming of 6 bases on V and 5 bases on J, and the gene matches do not reach 9 bases of it. Sequences MNHEY (CDR1) and SMNVEV (CDR2) are obtained from the germline V gene (reference sequence). Measured from the cysteine to the phenylalanine, the CDR3 is 15 residues long. The entry retains the CDR3 DNA only, 45 bases that are in frame from base 1. As concerns this clone: What this receptor recognizes is not known. No clone much larger than this one lies a single base away; base qualities are absent.

Enrolling through a virtual design, the prospective study's participants ranged in age from roughly 18 to 90 years and lived across roughly 24 United States geographic areas. In the prospective study, participants were assigned to cohorts based on the clinical history participants reported in a screening survey and a study questionnaire. Mobile phlebotomists in the prospective study collected whole blood, serum and a nasopharyngeal or oropharyngeal swab from every participant. Over a 2-month period, participants in the prospective study had the option of providing additional blood draws and questionnaires. Prospective study blood samples were shipped either frozen or at room temperature before DNA extraction.

This clonotype was sampled from a woman between 40 and 50 years old with acute COVID-19. The V and J segments used are TRBV27 and TRBJ1-5; TRBD1 aligns with 8 central bases. Material: PBMCs or T cells enriched from blood (not recorded which). The encoded CDR3 is CASSHGTGGHQPQHF. In nucleotides, the sequence is TGTGCCAGCAGCCACGGGACAGGAGGTCATCAGCCCCAGCATTTT.